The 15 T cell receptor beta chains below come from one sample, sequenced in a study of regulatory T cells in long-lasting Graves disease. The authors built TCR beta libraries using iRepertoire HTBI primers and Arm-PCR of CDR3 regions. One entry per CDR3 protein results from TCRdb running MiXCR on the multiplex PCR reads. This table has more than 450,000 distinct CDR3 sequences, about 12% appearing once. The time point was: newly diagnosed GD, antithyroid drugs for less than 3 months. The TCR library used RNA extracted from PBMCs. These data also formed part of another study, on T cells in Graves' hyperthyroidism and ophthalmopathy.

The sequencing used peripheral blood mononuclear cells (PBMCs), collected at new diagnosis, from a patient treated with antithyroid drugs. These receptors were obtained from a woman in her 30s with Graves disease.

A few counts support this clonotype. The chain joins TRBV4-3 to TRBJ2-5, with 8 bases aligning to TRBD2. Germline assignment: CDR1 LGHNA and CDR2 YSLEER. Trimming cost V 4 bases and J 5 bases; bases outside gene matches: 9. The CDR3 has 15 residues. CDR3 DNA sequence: TGCGCCAGCAGCCTCAGGATGACTAGCGAGGAGACCCAGTACTTC. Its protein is CASSLRMTSEETQYF.

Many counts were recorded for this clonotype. CDR3 region: CASRKRTGPNEKLFF. CDR3 bases: TGTGCCAGCAGGAAGAGGACAGGCCCGAATGAAAAACTGTTTTTT. V usage is TRBV6-1 and J usage is TRBJ1-4; 7 bases agree with TRBD1. The CDR3 runs to 15 residues. V was pared by 6 bases and J by 5 bases, with 9 bases of the junction left unmatched. The germline gives CDR1 MNHNS, CDR2 SASEGT.

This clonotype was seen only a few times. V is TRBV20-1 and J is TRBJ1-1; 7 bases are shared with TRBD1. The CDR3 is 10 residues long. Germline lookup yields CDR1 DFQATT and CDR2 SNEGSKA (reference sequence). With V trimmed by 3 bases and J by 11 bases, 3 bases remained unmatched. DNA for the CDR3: TGCAGTGCTAGGGGACAGATCGCTTTCTTT. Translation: CSARGQIAFF.

The CDR3 bases are TGTGCCAGCAGCTTTGGGCCGGGGGGATTCACTAATGAAAAACTGTTTTTT. Its protein is CASSFGPGGFTNEKLFF. The rearrangement links TRBV7-6 to TRBJ1-4, with D tentatively TRBD1 (5 bases). CDR3 length equals 17 residues. CDR1 is SGHVS, CDR2 FNYEAQ, per germline. The germline V and J ends were trimmed by 3 bases and 2 bases, with 16 bases remaining between them.

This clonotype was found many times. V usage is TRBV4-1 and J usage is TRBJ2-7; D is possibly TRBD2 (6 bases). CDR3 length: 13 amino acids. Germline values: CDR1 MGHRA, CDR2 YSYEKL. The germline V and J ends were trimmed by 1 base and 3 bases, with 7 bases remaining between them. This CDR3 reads CASSQVGGYEQYF. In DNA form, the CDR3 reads TGCGCCAGCAGCCAAGTGGGAGGCTACGAGCAGTACTTC.

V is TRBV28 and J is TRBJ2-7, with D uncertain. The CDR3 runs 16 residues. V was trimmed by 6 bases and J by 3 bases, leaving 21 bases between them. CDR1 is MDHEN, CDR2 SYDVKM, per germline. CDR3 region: CASSLPNNGPYYEQYF. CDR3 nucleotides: TGTGCCAGCAGCCTTCCCAACAATGGCCCGTACTACGAGCAGTACTTC.

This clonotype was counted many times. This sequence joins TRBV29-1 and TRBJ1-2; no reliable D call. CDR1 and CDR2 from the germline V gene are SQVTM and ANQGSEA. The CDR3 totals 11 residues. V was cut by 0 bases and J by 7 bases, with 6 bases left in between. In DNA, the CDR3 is TGCAGCGTTGAAGATACGGTTGGCTACACCTTC. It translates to CSVEDTVGYTF.

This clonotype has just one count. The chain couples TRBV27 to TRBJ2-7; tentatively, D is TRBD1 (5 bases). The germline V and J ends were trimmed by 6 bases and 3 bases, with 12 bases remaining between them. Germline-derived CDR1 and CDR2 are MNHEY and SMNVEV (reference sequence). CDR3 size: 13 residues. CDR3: CASRTLQGYEQYF. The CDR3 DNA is TGTGCCAGCAGGACACTCCAGGGCTACGAGCAGTACTTC.

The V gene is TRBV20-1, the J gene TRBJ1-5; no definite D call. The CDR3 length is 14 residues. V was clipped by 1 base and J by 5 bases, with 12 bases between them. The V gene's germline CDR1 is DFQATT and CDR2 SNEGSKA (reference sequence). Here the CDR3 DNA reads TGCAGTGCTAGAGTTCCGTCCGGGGATCAGCCCCAGCATTTT. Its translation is CSARVPSGDQPQHF.

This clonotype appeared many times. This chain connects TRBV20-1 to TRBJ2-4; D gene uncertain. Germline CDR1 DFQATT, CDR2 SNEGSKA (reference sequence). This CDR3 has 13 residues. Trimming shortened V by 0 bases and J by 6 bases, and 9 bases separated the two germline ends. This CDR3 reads CSARENHANIQYF. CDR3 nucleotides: TGCAGTGCTAGAGAGAACCATGCAAACATTCAGTACTTC.

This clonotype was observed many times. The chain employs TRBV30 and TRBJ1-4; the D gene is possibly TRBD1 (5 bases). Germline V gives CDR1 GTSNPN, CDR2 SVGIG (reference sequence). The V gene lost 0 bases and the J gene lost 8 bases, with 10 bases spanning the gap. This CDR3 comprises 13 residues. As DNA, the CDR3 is TGTGCCTGGAGTGTCGGGGCGGGGGAAAAACTGTTTTTT. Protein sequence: CAWSVGAGEKLFF.

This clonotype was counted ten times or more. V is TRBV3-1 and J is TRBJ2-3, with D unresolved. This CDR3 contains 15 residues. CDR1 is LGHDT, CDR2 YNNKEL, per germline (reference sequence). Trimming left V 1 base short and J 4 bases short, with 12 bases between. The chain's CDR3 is CASSQGLSPSDTQYF. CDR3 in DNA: TGTGCCAGCAGCCAAGGGCTATCTCCCTCAGATACGCAGTATTTT.

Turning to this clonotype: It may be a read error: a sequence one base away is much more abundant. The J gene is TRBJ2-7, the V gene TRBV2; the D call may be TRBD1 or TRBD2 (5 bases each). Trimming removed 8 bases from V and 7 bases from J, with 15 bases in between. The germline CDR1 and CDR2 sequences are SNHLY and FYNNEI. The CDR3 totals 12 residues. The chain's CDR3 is CASYEGYNEQYF. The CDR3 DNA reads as TGTGCCAGCTATGAGGGGTACAATGAGCAGTACTTC.

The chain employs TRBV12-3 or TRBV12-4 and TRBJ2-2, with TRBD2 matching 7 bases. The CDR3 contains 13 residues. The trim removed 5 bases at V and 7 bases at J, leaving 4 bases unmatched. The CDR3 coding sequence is TGTGCCAGCAGTGCGGGAGAGCTCGGGGAGCTGTTTTTT. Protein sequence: CASSAGELGELFF.

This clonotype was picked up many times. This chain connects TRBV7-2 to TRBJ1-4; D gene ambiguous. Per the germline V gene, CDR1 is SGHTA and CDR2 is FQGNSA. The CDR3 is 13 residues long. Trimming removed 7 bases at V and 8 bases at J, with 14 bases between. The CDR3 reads CASTSGRSEKLFF. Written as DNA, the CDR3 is TGTGCCAGCACCAGTGGACGAAGCGAAAAACTGTTTTTT.